This is a list of T cell receptor beta chains from one sample in a study of early T cells in non-severe SARS-CoV-2 infection. TCRdb fed the 5' RACE reads into MiXCR, producing one record per CDR3 protein. Among about 63,000 distinct CDR3 sequences listed, 13% were seen once. Sequenced material: whole blood. These receptors originate from an adult who was a healthcare worker with PCR-confirmed SARS-CoV-2 infection or an uninfected control (not recorded which). Both conserved end residues are part of each CDR3.

j_call | v_call | cdr3_aa
TRBJ2-7 | TRBV27 | CASSPWDRVSEQYF
TRBJ2-1 | TRBV6-2/TRBV6-3 | CASNRGASYNEQFF
TRBJ1-6 | TRBV6-5 | CASSYGPGNSPLHF
TRBJ1-4 | TRBV29-1 | CSVYWTAEKLFF
TRBJ1-6 | TRBV6-5 | CASSRQVNDSPLHF
TRBJ2-1 | TRBV12-3/TRBV12-4 | CASSRGVNEQFF
TRBJ1-6 | TRBV20-1 | CSASWGTGNSPLHF
TRBJ2-1 | TRBV6-2/TRBV6-3 | CASSYWASLVRNEQFF
TRBJ2-3 | TRBV6-5 | CASSRSGGIADTQYF
TRBJ1-2 | TRBV20-1 | CSASNQDIGYTF
TRBJ1-1 | TRBV7-9 | CASSLSSGADTEAFF
TRBJ2-7 | TRBV3-1 | CASSQDVTPSYEQYF
TRBJ2-7 | TRBV7-2 | CASSARTSGPYEQYF
TRBJ1-2 | TRBV29-1 | CSAVDRNYGYTF
TRBJ1-6 | TRBV12-3/TRBV12-4 | CASNRDRSDNSPLHF
TRBJ1-2 | TRBV12-3/TRBV12-4 | CASSLMRGQGNYGYTF
TRBJ2-2 | TRBV18 | CASSPLARASNTGELFF
TRBJ2-7 | TRBV29-1 | CSVASGGYEQYF
TRBJ2-7 | TRBV11-2 | CASSNTFGLAGVEEQYF
TRBJ2-2 | TRBV20-1 | CSARQNTGELFF
TRBJ2-5 | TRBV20-1 | CSARDQLGTQYF
TRBJ1-1 | TRBV11-2 | CASSLEGAHTEAFF
TRBJ2-6 | TRBV10-3 | CAISPGQGPPGANVLTF
TRBJ2-5 | TRBV6-6 | CASSPSGGQETQYF
TRBJ2-3 | TRBV10-2 | CASSDLAGVGTDTQYF
TRBJ2-3 | TRBV4-3 | CASSQALVTDTQYF
TRBJ1-1 | TRBV6-6 | CASSYLGNTEAFF
TRBJ1-1 | TRBV3-1 | CASSQDGEVTGTEAFF
TRBJ2-7 | TRBV27 | CASSAIGGEQYF
TRBJ2-1 | TRBV19 | CASSSGAYNEQFF
TRBJ2-1 | TRBV20-1 | CSASLRGGIDHEQFF
TRBJ1-5 | TRBV4-1 | CASSQVGTGDQPQHF
TRBJ1-1 | TRBV18 | CASSPEEGYTEAFF
TRBJ2-5 | TRBV11-2 | CASSLLAEQETQYF
TRBJ1-1 | TRBV3-1 | CASSGGPGVNTEVFF
TRBJ1-2 | TRBV27 | CASSAGTGGGYTF
TRBJ2-1 | TRBV6-2/TRBV6-3 | CASSFGVTYNEQFF
TRBJ1-6 | TRBV4-3 | CASSQGDRNSPLHF
TRBJ2-2 | TRBV29-1 | CSAGRQDTGELFF
TRBJ2-1 | TRBV19 | CASSSPAGGFNEQFF
TRBJ1-5 | TRBV6-2/TRBV6-3 | CASSYREGQPQHF
TRBJ1-5 | TRBV19 | CASNSLGGSNQPQHF
TRBJ2-3 | TRBV2 | CASKRGETDTQYF
TRBJ1-2 | TRBV5-1 | CASSLDGRSTGYTF
TRBJ1-1 | TRBV25-1 | CASSEFGLMNTEAFF
TRBJ2-5 | TRBV11-2 | CASEAPHGGLGETQYF
TRBJ2-1 | TRBV29-1 | CSVGRDNYNEQFF
TRBJ2-7 | TRBV7-9 | CASSFGQSYEQYF
TRBJ2-3 | TRBV5-1 | CASRRGGSGTDTQYF
TRBJ2-7 | TRBV29-1 | CSVTGTASPYEQYF